The 6 T cell receptor beta chains below all came from one sample that was sequenced in a study of T cell changes during pregnancy in multiple sclerosis. Only in-frame clones appear in the TCRdb table, and some are missing; sequencing was by immunoSEQ multiplex PCR. Among around 61,000 clones, 70% to 90% were seen once, and the ten largest hold roughly 0.9%. The material sequenced was peripheral blood, taken in the first trimester of pregnancy. The receptors were sampled from a female donor in good health, enrolled as a control in a pregnancy study.

The chain couples TRBV4-3 to TRBJ1-1, with D unresolved. The germline CDR1 and CDR2 sequences are LGHNA and YSLEER. V dropped 0 bases and J dropped 1 base, with 6 bases sitting between them. The CDR3 sequence is 14 residues long. The CDR3 region has the DNA TGCGCCAGCAGCCAAGAGGGGAGGAACACTGAAGCTTTCTTT. It translates to CASSQEGRNTEAFF.

This chain links TRBV5-6 with TRBJ1-2; no clear D. CDR3 length equals 14 residues. The germline V gene has CDR1 SGHDT and CDR2 YYEEEE. V was clipped by 7 bases and J by 0 bases, with 13 bases between them. The CDR3, as DNA: TGTGCCAGCGCTGGTCCGGGAGCTAACTATGGCTACACCTTC. Protein product: CASAGPGANYGYTF.

The CDR3 spells CASSLGGRGEQYF. CDR3 DNA: TGTGCCAGCAGCTTAGGCGGGCGGGGCGAGCAGTACTTC. This rearrangement joins TRBV7-2 to TRBJ2-7; tentatively, D is TRBD2 (6 bases). Trimming cost V 1 base and J 6 bases, with 10 bases left between them. Germline CDR1 reads SGHTA; CDR2 reads FQGNSA. This CDR3 is built from 13 residues.

The V and J genes are TRBV4-1 and TRBJ2-6, with a possible D match to TRBD2 (5 bases). Germline V gene data show CDR1 as MGHRA and CDR2 as YSYEKL. The CDR3 is made up of 17 amino acids. The V gene lost 2 bases and the J gene lost 0 bases, with 11 bases spanning the gap. The CDR3 DNA is TGCGCCAGCAGCCAAAGCCCCGCGGGCTCTGGGGCCAACGTCCTGACTTTC. Protein product: CASSQSPAGSGANVLTF.

This chain uses TRBV5-5 with TRBJ1-1, with D possibly being TRBD1 (6 bases). The CDR3 sequence is 14 residues long. V was clipped by 5 bases and J by 1 base, with 12 bases between them. CDR1 SGHKS and CDR2 YYEKEE come from the germline V gene (reference sequence). CDR3 DNA: TGTGCCAGCAGTATGGGACACCCGAACACTGAAGCTTTCTTT. This translates into CASSMGHPNTEAFF.

The V call is TRBV5-6, the J call TRBJ2-7; a weak D match, TRBD1 (5 bases). V was cut by 0 bases and J by 2 bases, with 9 bases left in between. CDR3 length equals 14 residues. Per germline, CDR1 SGHDT and CDR2 YYEEEE. CDR3 protein: CASSLGRVTYEQYF. In DNA form, the CDR3 reads TGTGCCAGCAGCTTGGGCAGGGTAACCTACGAGCAGTACTTC.